One sample yielded the 32 T cell receptor beta chains listed below, sequenced in a study of shared clonotypes between healthy human individuals. CD8 cells classed as naive were CD45RO-negative and positively selected for CCR7, excluding terminally differentiated effector memory CD45RA+ cells. Profiling relied on immunoSEQ multiplex PCR, and the TCRdb table lists in-frame clones only, not all of them. Of about 1.9 million clones listed, roughly 95% were seen once; the top ten hold more than 1.5%. The sequenced sample consisted of naive CD8+ T cells from PBMCs. These receptors were taken from a man aged 18 to 29 in good health. Some clones in this sample may be carry-over from other donors' samples.

The V gene is TRBV10-2, the J gene TRBJ2-7, with D possibly matching TRBD2 (6 bases). The V gene's germline CDR1 is WSHSY and CDR2 SAAADI. V was cut by 6 bases and J by 2 bases, with 17 bases left in between. This CDR3 comprises 15 residues. The CDR3 nucleotides are TGCGCCAGCAGGACGCCGGGACTTGGGGCCTACGAGCAGTACTTC. Translated: CASRTPGLGAYEQYF.

As concerns this clone: The sample has other DNA sequences that encode this CDR3 too. J is TRBJ2-7 and V is TRBV29-1; D tentatively reads TRBD1 or TRBD2 (5 bases each). Per the germline V gene, CDR1 is SQVTM and CDR2 is ANQGSEA. The CDR3 consists of 11 residues. V lost 4 bases, J lost 4 bases, and 8 bases lay in between. The CDR3, as DNA: TGCAGCGTTGTTGAGGGGTACGAGCAGTACTTC. The encoded protein is CSVVEGYEQYF.

A note on this clone: The sample carries other DNA sequences with the same CDR3. The J gene is TRBJ2-1, the V gene TRBV7-3, with 8 bases lining up with TRBD2. The trim removed 2 bases at V and 7 bases at J, leaving 4 bases unmatched. Germline CDR1 SGHTA, CDR2 FQGTGA. The CDR3 consists of 14 residues. This CDR3 reads CASSLGGGTNEQFF. The CDR3 nucleotides read TGTGCCAGCAGCTTAGGCGGGGGGACAAATGAGCAGTTCTTC.

This rearrangement joins TRBV23-1 to TRBJ1-3, with D unresolved. TRBV23-1 is an ORF; its function is uncertain. V gave up 3 bases and J gave up 0 bases, with 15 bases separating them. The CDR3 length is 17 residues. The CDR3 loop reads CASSHLFRRYSGNTIYF. The CDR3, as DNA: TGCGCCAGCAGTCACCTTTTTCGGCGGTACTCTGGAAACACCATATATTTT.

This rearrangement joins TRBV7-6 to TRBJ2-7; D is undetermined. This CDR3 spans 13 amino acids. The germline V gene encodes CDR1 SGHVS and CDR2 FNYEAQ. V lost 4 bases, J lost 3 bases, and 10 bases lay in between. CDR3 bases: TGTGCCAGCAGCTCCTTGCAGAGCTACGAGCAGTACTTC. Protein: CASSSLQSYEQYF.

The chain uses TRBV5-6 and TRBJ2-7, with D possibly matching TRBD1 (6 bases). Trimming took off 0 bases at V and 6 bases at J, with 13 bases between the two ends. Germline-derived CDR1 and CDR2 are SGHDT and YYEEEE. The CDR3 is 14 amino acids. CDR3 protein: CASSLGAGAREQYF. The CDR3 region has the DNA TGTGCCAGCAGCTTGGGGGCAGGGGCGCGCGAGCAGTACTTC.

The chain couples TRBV27 to TRBJ2-3, with a tentative D call TRBD1 (5 bases). The CDR3 runs to 15 residues. Germline CDR1 MNHEY, CDR2 SMNVEV (reference sequence). V dropped 7 bases and J dropped 2 bases, with 16 bases sitting between them. The CDR3 here is CASTTGPGATDTQYF. CDR3 bases: TGTGCCAGCACCACAGGTCCCGGCGCCACAGATACGCAGTATTTT.

The rearrangement links TRBV27 to TRBJ2-5; a possible D gene is TRBD2 (6 bases). The V end lost 4 bases, the J end lost 3 bases, and 12 bases lay between the germline ends. This CDR3 has 14 amino acids. Germline CDR1 is MNHEY and CDR2 is SMNVEV (reference sequence). In DNA form, the CDR3 reads TGTGCCAGCAGTTCCCTGGGGGGAGAAGAGACCCAGTACTTC. Translated: CASSSLGGEETQYF.

The gene calls are TRBV12-5 and TRBJ2-5; D gene ambiguous. V was shortened by 3 bases and J by 2 bases, with 7 bases between the two germline ends. Germline-derived CDR1 and CDR2 are LGHNT and FRNRAP. This CDR3 comprises 13 residues. CDR3 bases: TGTGCTAGTGGTTTAGACACGCAAGAGACCCAGTACTTC. As protein: CASGLDTQETQYF.

This clone was seen a single time. The chain joins TRBV25-1 to TRBJ1-1, with unresolved D. V was pared by 5 bases and J by 2 bases, with 9 bases between. This CDR3 spans 13 amino acids. CDR1 and CDR2 (germline): MGHDK, SYGVNS. CDR3 bases: TGTGCCAGCAGTCAGAATTTAAACACTGAAGCTTTCTTT. Its translation: CASSQNLNTEAFF.

The genes are TRBV5-8 and TRBJ1-4; TRBD1 matches at 10 bases. This CDR3 contains 16 residues. The V gene's germline CDR1 is SGHTS and CDR2 YDEGEE. With 4 bases clipped from V and 1 base from J, the junction kept 4 bases outside the gene matches. The CDR3 protein is CASSVGQGGTNEKLFF. CDR3 sequence (DNA): TGTGCCAGCAGCGTTGGACAGGGGGGAACTAATGAAAAACTGTTTTTT.

This chain joins TRBV9 and TRBJ2-1; D is unclear. In germline, CDR1 is SGDLS, CDR2 YYNGEE. There are 13 residues in the CDR3. The V end lost 4 bases, the J end lost 4 bases, and 9 bases lay between the germline ends. DNA of the CDR3: TGTGCCAGCAGCTCTTGGGGTTACAATGAGCAGTTCTTC. This gives the protein CASSSWGYNEQFF. The variable domain in full, with the rest retrieved from reference TRBV9 and TRBJ2-1, is DSGVTQTPKHLITATGQRVTLRCSPRSGDLSVYWYQQSLDQGLQFLIQYYNGEERAKGNILERFSAQQFPDLHSELNLSSLELGDSALYFCASSSWGYNEQFFGPGTRLTVL.

This clone was observed a single time. This chain connects TRBV27 to TRBJ2-3; TRBD1 matches 9 bases. CDR1 is MNHEY and CDR2 is SMNVEV in the germline V gene (reference sequence). The V segment lost 5 bases and the J segment 8 bases; nucleotides outside the gene matches: 8. The CDR3 consists of 14 residues. The CDR3 protein is CASSLGQGMVTQYF. In nucleotides, the CDR3 is TGTGCCAGCAGTCTCGGACAGGGGATGGTTACGCAGTATTTT.

The rearrangement joins TRBV15 to TRBJ2-5; 14 bases align to TRBD2. Looked up from germline, CDR1 is LNHNV and CDR2 is YYDKDF (reference sequence). This CDR3 has 18 residues. Germline trimming cut 3 bases from V and 5 bases from J; bases unmatched to any gene: 11. In DNA, the CDR3 is TGTGCCACCAGCAGCCGGCCGGGACTAGCGGGAGCTTGGGAGACCCAGTACTTC. Translation gives CATSSRPGLAGAWETQYF.

The V and J genes are TRBV9 and TRBJ2-5; TRBD2 agrees at 15 bases. The CDR3 runs 16 residues. V lost 3 bases to trimming and J lost 4 bases; unmatched junction nucleotides: 4. CDR1 and CDR2 from the germline V gene are SGDLS and YYNGEE. This CDR3 reads CASSDGLAGGSETQYF. DNA for the CDR3: TGTGCCAGCAGCGACGGACTAGCGGGAGGGTCAGAGACCCAGTACTTC.

Points on this clone: This sequence is one base from a far larger clone and is likely a read error. This rearrangement joins TRBV6-5 to TRBJ2-7; a weak D match, TRBD1 (6 bases). This CDR3 has 12 amino acids. Trimming pared 4 bases from V and 4 bases from J, leaving 8 bases between. Germline CDR1 MNHEY, CDR2 SVGAGI. CDR3 loop: CASSSGQYEQYF. The CDR3 DNA reads TGTGCCAGCAGTTCCGGACAGTACGAGCAGTACTTC.

In regard to this clone: Other nucleotide sequences from this sample produce the same CDR3. The genes are TRBV15 and TRBJ1-5; the D gene is possibly TRBD1 (5 bases). This CDR3 is built from 15 residues. The germline CDR1 and CDR2 sequences are LNHNV and YYDKDF (reference sequence). Deletions cut 0 bases from V and 4 bases from J, with 10 bases between. CDR3 in DNA: TGTGCCACCAGCAGAGATCGGGGACCTAATCAGCCCCAGCATTTT. Protein: CATSRDRGPNQPQHF. The full variable domain, in which reference TRBV15 and TRBJ1-5 provide the parts outside the CDR3, is DAMVIQNPRYQVTQFGKPVTLSCSQTLNHNVMYWYQQKSSQAPKLLFHYYDKDFNNEADTPDNFQSRRPNTSFCFLDIRSPGLGDTAMYLCATSRDRGPNQPQHFGDGTRLSIL.

The V call is TRBV4-2, the J call TRBJ2-7; 8 nucleotides match TRBD2. The CDR3 contains 14 residues. V lost 4 bases, J lost 3 bases, and 5 bases stayed unmatched. Germline CDR1 LGHNA, CDR2 YNFKEQ. CDR3 nucleotide sequence: TGTGCCAGCAGCCCCCGACTAGCGCACTACGAGCAGTACTTC. Amino acids: CASSPRLAHYEQYF.

This clone was counted once. V gene TRBV9 combines with J gene TRBJ2-2; D remains unclear. CDR1 is SGDLS, CDR2 YYNGEE, per germline. The CDR3 length is 14 residues. Trimming shortened V by 0 bases and J by 6 bases, and 9 bases separated the two germline ends. The CDR3 nucleotides are TGTGCCAGCAGCGTAGGATCATCCGCCGGGGAGCTGTTTTTT. Translating gives CASSVGSSAGELFF.

This clone was counted between two and nine times. Here the CDR3 DNA reads TGTGCCAGCAGCCAGACAGGTGACTATGGCTACACCTTC. It is translated as CASSQTGDYGYTF. This chain uses TRBV5-6 with TRBJ1-2; maybe TRBD1 (6 bases). V shed 4 bases and J shed 3 bases, with 10 bases lying between them. In germline, CDR1 is SGHDT, CDR2 YYEEEE. CDR3 length equals 13 residues.

Points on this clone: Being one base from a much bigger clone, this may be a read error. The chain links TRBV5-5 to TRBJ2-7; no firm D call. The CDR3 is 11 residues long. The germline CDR1 and CDR2 sequences are SGHKS and YYEKEE (reference sequence). V was cut by 2 bases and J by 1 base, with 1 base left in between. In nucleotides, the CDR3 is TGTGCCAGCAGCTTTTCCTACGAGCAGTACTTC. Residues: CASSFSYEQYF.

The V call is TRBV4-2, the J call TRBJ2-7, with D unclear. V was cut by 2 bases and J by 1 base, with 15 bases left in between. Germline CDR1 and CDR2: LGHNA and YNFKEQ. This CDR3 is built from 16 residues. The CDR3 nucleotides read TGTGCCAGCAGCCAACCGACCACCCACATTTCCTACGAGCAGTACTTC. Translation: CASSQPTTHISYEQYF.

With regard to this clone: Other nucleotide sequences in the sample specify the same CDR3. As DNA, the CDR3 is TGTGCCAGTAGTATCGGGACGGGATCCTACGAGCAGTACTTC. It is translated as CASSIGTGSYEQYF. The chain uses TRBV19 and TRBJ2-7; D is possibly TRBD1 or TRBD2 (5 bases each). The V gene lost 3 bases and the J gene lost 1 base, with 10 bases spanning the gap. Germline CDR1 LNHDA, CDR2 SQIVND (reference sequence). The CDR3 totals 14 residues.

This rearrangement joins TRBV28 to TRBJ2-7, with 7 bases lining up with TRBD1. The V gene end was trimmed by 10 bases and the J gene end by 0 bases; junction bases not matched to a gene: 9. The CDR3 totals 14 residues. Germline V CDR1 and CDR2: MDHEN, SYDVKM. The CDR3 loop reads CATTNRGHSYEQYF. CDR3 coding DNA: TGTGCCACCACGAACAGGGGCCACTCCTACGAGCAGTACTTC.

This clone was recorded once. Other nucleotide sequences from this sample produce the same CDR3. V gene TRBV6-1 combines with J gene TRBJ2-7, with D tentatively TRBD2 (6 bases). The germline CDR1 and CDR2 sequences are MNHNS and SASEGT. The CDR3 has 14 residues. V lost 4 bases and J 2 bases, leaving 12 bases between the germline ends. The CDR3 loop is CASSGLGLAYEQYF. The CDR3 region has the DNA TGTGCCAGCAGTGGGTTGGGACTTGCCTACGAGCAGTACTTC.

V gene TRBV4-1 combines with J gene TRBJ2-7, with TRBD1 matching 8 bases. Germline loops: CDR1 MGHRA, CDR2 YSYEKL. CDR3 length equals 15 residues. V was clipped by 3 bases and J by 4 bases; unmatched bases: 8. The CDR3: CASSHHSDREYEQYF. The DNA of the CDR3 is TGCGCCAGCAGCCATCATTCGGACAGGGAATACGAGCAGTACTTC.

Points on this clone: Different DNA sequences within this sample yield the same CDR3. This chain connects TRBV2 to TRBJ2-7; D ambiguous. Germline V CDR1 and CDR2: SNHLY, FYNNEI. Between the trimmed V and J ends, which lost 7 bases and 0 bases, there was a span of 10 bases. CDR3 size: 13 residues. The CDR3 bases are TGTGCCAGCACCGGGCAGGACTCCTACGAGCAGTACTTC. This sequence encodes CASTGQDSYEQYF.

The rearrangement uses TRBV11-2 and TRBJ2-2; D perhaps matches TRBD2 (6 bases). CDR3 length: 16 amino acids. CDR1 and CDR2 from the germline V gene are SGHAT and FQNNGV. The V and J ends lost 5 bases and 6 bases respectively, with 19 bases between them. In DNA form, the CDR3 reads TGTGCCAGCAGCAGCCGGGGGACTGCTCTCCCCGGGGAGCTGTTTTTT. It specifies CASSSRGTALPGELFF.

In its sample, this clone was seen once. The V call is TRBV19, the J call TRBJ2-7; D tentatively fits TRBD1 or TRBD2 (5 bases each). V was shortened by 10 bases and J by 2 bases, with 15 bases between the two germline ends. The CDR3 loop spans 13 amino acids. CDR1 and CDR2 (germline): LNHDA, SQIVND (reference sequence). The CDR3 DNA is TGTGCCACAGGACCGGGACGCACCTACGAGCAGTACTTC. Its translation is CATGPGRTYEQYF.

The chain has TRBV7-2 and TRBJ2-1, with unresolved D. The germline gives CDR1 SGHTA, CDR2 FQGNSA. The CDR3 covers 14 residues. V shed 5 bases and J shed 3 bases, with 11 bases lying between them. The CDR3 spells CASSAPLYYNEQFF. CDR3 bases: TGTGCCAGCAGCGCCCCCCTTTACTACAATGAGCAGTTCTTC.

The CDR3 spells CASATGGNTEAFF. CDR3 bases: TGTGCCAGTGCGACAGGGGGGAACACTGAAGCTTTCTTT. The V call is TRBV9, the J call TRBJ1-1; 9 nucleotides line up with TRBD1. CDR1 is SGDLS and CDR2 is YYNGEE in the germline V gene. The CDR3 consists of 13 residues. Trimming cost V 8 bases and J 1 base; bases outside gene matches: 3. Supplemented by reference TRBV9 and TRBJ1-1, the full variable domain reads DSGVTQTPKHLITATGQRVTLRCSPRSGDLSVYWYQQSLDQGLQFLIQYYNGEERAKGNILERFSAQQFPDLHSELNLSSLELGDSALYFCASATGGNTEAFFGQGTRLTVV.

V usage is TRBV7-3 and J usage is TRBJ2-1; tentatively, D is TRBD2 (5 bases). This CDR3 region has 17 residues. V was pared by 2 bases and J by 0 bases, with 14 bases between. Germline lookup yields CDR1 SGHTA and CDR2 FQGTGA. CDR3 in amino acids: CASSLEGSVSSYNEQFF. The CDR3 region has the DNA TGTGCCAGCAGCTTAGAAGGTAGCGTGAGCTCCTACAATGAGCAGTTCTTC.